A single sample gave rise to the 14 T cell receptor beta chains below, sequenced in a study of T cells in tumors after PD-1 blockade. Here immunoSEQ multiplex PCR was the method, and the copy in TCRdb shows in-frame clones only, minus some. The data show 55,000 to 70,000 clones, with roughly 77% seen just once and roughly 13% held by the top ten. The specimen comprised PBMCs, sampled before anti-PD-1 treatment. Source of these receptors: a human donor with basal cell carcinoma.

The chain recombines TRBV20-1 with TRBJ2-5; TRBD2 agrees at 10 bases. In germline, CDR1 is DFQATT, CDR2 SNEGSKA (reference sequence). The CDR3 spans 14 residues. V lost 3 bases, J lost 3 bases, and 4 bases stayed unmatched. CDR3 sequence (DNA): TGCAGTGCTAGTCCTCTAGCGGGGGAAGAGACCCAGTACTTC. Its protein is CSASPLAGEETQYF.

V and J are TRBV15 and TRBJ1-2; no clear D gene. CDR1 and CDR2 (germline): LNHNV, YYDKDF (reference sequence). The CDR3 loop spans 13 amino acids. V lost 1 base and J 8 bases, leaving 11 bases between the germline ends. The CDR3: CATSRGGLVGYTF. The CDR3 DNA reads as TGTGCCACCAGCAGAGGAGGGTTGGTCGGCTACACCTTC. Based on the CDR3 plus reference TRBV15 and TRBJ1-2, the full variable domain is DAMVIQNPRYQVTQFGKPVTLSCSQTLNHNVMYWYQQKSSQAPKLLFHYYDKDFNNEADTPDNFQSRRPNTSFCFLDIRSPGLGDTAMYLCATSRGGLVGYTFGSGTRLTVV.

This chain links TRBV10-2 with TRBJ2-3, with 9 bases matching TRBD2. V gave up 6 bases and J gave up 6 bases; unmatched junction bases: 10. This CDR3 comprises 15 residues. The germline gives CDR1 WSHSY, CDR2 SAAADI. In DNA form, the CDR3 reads TGCGCCAGCAGGCCAATACGCGGGGGGGCCGATACGCAGTATTTT. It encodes CASRPIRGGADTQYF.

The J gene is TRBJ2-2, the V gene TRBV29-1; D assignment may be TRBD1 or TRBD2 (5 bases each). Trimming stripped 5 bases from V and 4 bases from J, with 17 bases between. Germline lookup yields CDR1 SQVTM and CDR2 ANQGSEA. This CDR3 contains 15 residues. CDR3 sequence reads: CSVYSHPRGTGELFF. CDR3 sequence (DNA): TGCAGCGTTTACTCCCACCCGAGGGGCACCGGGGAGCTGTTTTTT.

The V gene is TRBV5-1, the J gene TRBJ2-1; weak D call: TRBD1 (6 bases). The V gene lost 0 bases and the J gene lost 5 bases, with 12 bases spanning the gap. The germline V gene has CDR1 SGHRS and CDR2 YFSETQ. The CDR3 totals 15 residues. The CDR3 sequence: CASSLGQVANNEQFF. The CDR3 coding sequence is TGCGCCAGCAGCTTGGGACAGGTGGCGAACAATGAGCAGTTCTTC.

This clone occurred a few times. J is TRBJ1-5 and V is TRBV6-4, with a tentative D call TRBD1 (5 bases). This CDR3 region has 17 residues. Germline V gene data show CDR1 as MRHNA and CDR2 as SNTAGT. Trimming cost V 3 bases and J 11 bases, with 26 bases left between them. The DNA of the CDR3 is TGTGCCAGCAGTGAAAACCCGGGACGGCCTTCCTCGGGGGCCCAGCATTTT. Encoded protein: CASSENPGRPSSGAQHF.

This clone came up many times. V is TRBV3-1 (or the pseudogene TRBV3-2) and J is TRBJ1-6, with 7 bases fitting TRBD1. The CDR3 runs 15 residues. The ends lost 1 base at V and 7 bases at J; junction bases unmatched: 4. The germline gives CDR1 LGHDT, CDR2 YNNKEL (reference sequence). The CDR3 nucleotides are TGTGCCAGCAGCCAAGCCCTGGGACAGAATTCACCCCTCCACTTT. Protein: CASSQALGQNSPLHF.

CDR3 sequence reads: CASSQDLGGNTIYF. Here the CDR3 DNA reads TGTGCCAGCAGCCAAGATCTTGGCGGGAACACCATATATTTT. The rearrangement uses TRBV4-2 and TRBJ1-3; D uncertain. Germline loops: CDR1 LGHNA, CDR2 YNFKEQ. There are 14 residues in the CDR3. The V gene lost 0 bases and the J gene lost 7 bases, with 10 bases spanning the gap.

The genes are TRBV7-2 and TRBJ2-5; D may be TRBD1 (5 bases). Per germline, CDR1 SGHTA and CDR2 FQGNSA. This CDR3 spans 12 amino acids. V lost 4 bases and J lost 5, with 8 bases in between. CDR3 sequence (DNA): TGTGCCAGCAGCTGGGGCAAGGAGACCCAGTACTTC. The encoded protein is CASSWGKETQYF.

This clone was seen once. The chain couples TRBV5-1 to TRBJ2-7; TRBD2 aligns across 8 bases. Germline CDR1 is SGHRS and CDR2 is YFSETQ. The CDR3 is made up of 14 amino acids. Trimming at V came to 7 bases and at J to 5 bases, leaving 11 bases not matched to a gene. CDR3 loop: CASRPGTRDHEQYF. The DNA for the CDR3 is TGCGCCAGCCGCCCCGGGACTAGGGACCACGAGCAGTACTTC.

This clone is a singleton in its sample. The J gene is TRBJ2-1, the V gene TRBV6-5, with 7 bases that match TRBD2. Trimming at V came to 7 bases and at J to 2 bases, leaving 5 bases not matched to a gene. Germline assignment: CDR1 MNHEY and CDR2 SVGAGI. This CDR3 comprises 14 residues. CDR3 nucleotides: TGTGCCAGCACCCGCGCGGGGGCCTACAATGAGCAGTTCTTC. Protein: CASTRAGAYNEQFF.

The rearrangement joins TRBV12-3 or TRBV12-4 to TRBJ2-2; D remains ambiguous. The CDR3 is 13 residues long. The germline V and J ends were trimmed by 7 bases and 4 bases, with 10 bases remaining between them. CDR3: CASNTRPTGELFF. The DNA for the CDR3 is TGTGCCAGCAATACAAGGCCCACCGGGGAGCTGTTTTTT.

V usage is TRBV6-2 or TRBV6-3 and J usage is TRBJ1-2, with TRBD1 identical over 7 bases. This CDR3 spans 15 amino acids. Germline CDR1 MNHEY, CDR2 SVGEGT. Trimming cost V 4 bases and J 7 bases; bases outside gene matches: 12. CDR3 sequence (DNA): TGTGCCAGCAGTTTCTTACAGACAGGGTTTGTTGGCTACACCTTC. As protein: CASSFLQTGFVGYTF.

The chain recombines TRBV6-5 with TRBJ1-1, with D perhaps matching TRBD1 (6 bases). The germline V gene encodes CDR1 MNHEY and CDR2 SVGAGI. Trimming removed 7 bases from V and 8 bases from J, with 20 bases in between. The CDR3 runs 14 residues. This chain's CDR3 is CASTLIRGGREAFF. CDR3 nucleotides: TGTGCCAGCACCCTTATAAGAGGGGGAAGGGAAGCTTTCTTT.